This T cell receptor beta chain was sequenced during a study of beta chain features in type 1 diabetes. Across the study: Age, gender and cell yields were similar between patients and healthy donors.

This CDR3 region has 16 residues. Germline V lookup: CDR1 SGHVS, CDR2 FNYEAQ. The ends lost 3 bases at V and 6 bases at J; junction bases unmatched: 9. Study observations and caveats: Significant though moderate, a shortening of TCRB CDR3s appeared in all four CD4+ subsets of Type 1 diabetes patients.

Concerning this clone: Its cognate antigen is unknown.

Expressed TCRB transcripts were sequenced after all isolated RNA was converted to cDNA. Only in-frame clones appear in the TCRdb table, and some are missing; sequencing was by immunoSEQ multiplex PCR. The sample lists some 290,000 clones, around 15% occurring once. Sequencing was done on a sample of naive CD4+ T cells from blood. This TCR came from a man in his thirties or forties with type 1 diabetes. This chain links TRBV7-6 with TRBJ2-3, with 10 nucleotides matching TRBD2. The chain's CDR3 is CASSLGASGGYDTQYF. Written as DNA, the CDR3 is TGTGCCAGCAGCTTGGGAGCTAGCGGGGGCTACGATACGCAGTATTTT.